The rows below give T cell receptor beta chains drawn from one sample of a study of cytomegalovirus exposure and HLA in healthy donors. Assay used: immunoSEQ multiplex PCR; TCRdb lists only in-frame clones, some missing. The sample holds about 110,000 clones, 70% to 90% seen once. The sequencing sample was made of PBMCs. The receptors here all came from a woman aged 18-29 years in good health and CMV-seronegative. The CDR3 runs from the conserved cysteine through the conserved F or W. D genes are given only for firm matches. The listing skips clone size in some rows; elsewhere it reads once, few, many or a size class.

TRBD2	TRBV6-1	TRBJ2-3	-	TGTGCCAGCAGTGAATGGGCGGGGGGGCCAGGAGATACGCAGTATTTT	CASSEWAGGPGDTQYF
TRBD1	TRBV27	TRBJ1-6	few	TGTGCCAGCAGTTTAACAGGGGCAAATTCACCCCTCCACTTT	CASSLTGANSPLHF
TRBD1	TRBV19	TRBJ1-2	once	TGTGCCAGTAGCCTCGGACAGGGCTATGGCTACACCTTC	CASSLGQGYGYTF
-	TRBV2	TRBJ1-5	-	TGTGCCAGCAGTCTCGGCAATCAGCCCCAGCATTTT	CASSLGNQPQHF
TRBD1	TRBV5-4	TRBJ2-7	-	TGTGCCAGCAGCTTTCCCGGACAGGGGAACGAGCAGTACTTC	CASSFPGQGNEQYF
-	TRBV27	TRBJ2-7	-	TGTGCCAGTCGGGGGACCTACGAGCAGTACTTC	CASRGTYEQYF
-	TRBV6-6	TRBJ2-5	-	TGTGCCAGCAGCCGAGGTGGGACTTACCAAGAGACCCAGTACTTC	CASSRGGTYQETQYF
TRBD1	TRBV4-1	TRBJ2-1	-	TGCGCCAGCAGCTACGGGACAGGGCCGTACAATGAGCAGTTCTTC	CASSYGTGPYNEQFF
-	TRBV6-1	TRBJ2-2	-	TGTGCCAGCAGTGCCTTGAGGGTCCCTGACGGGGAGCTGTTTTTT	CASSALRVPDGELFF
-	TRBV9	TRBJ2-7	-	TGTGCCAGCAGCTTTAGTGGGGGGGCTTACGAGCAGTACTTC	CASSFSGGAYEQYF
TRBD1	TRBV2	TRBJ2-6	-	TGTGCCAGCACCTTGCGACAGGGGGGAGTAGGGGCCAACGTCCTGACTTTC	CASTLRQGGVGANVLTF
TRBD1	TRBV19	TRBJ2-2	-	TGTGCCAGTAGTATATCTCTTAGGACAGGCCCCGGGGGGGAGCTGTTTTTT	CASSISLRTGPGGELFF
-	TRBV18	TRBJ2-3	-	TGTGCCAGCTCCCCACAGAGCACAGGCACAGATACGCAGTATTTT	CASSPQSTGTDTQYF
-	TRBV19	TRBJ1-6	-	TGTGCCACCCAAGGAGACTTTGTCATTTCACCCCTCCACTTT	CATQGDFVISPLHF
-	TRBV11-2	TRBJ2-7	-	TGTGCCAGCAGCTTAGGTCGGTGGAGTAGGACTACCCTCCTCCACGAGCAGTACTTC	CASSLGRWSRTTLLHEQYF
TRBD1	TRBV7-3	TRBJ2-3	-	TGTGCCAGCAGCTTAGGGGACAGGGGTACGCAGTATTTT	CASSLGDRGTQYF
-	TRBV6-5	TRBJ1-5	-	TGTGCCAGCAAAGCGGACAGAAATAGCAATCAGCCCCAGCATTTT	CASKADRNSNQPQHF
-	TRBV7-9	TRBJ2-7	-	TGTGCCAGCAGCCGAAGCGTGTACGAGCAGTACTTC	CASSRSVYEQYF
TRBD2	TRBV11-3	TRBJ2-7	-	TGTGCCAGCATGACCCGGGGGGGCCGCGACGAGCAGTACTTC	CASMTRGGRDEQYF
-	TRBV4-2	TRBJ2-1	-	TGTGCCAGCAGCCAAGAGAGCGGCAGCTACAATGAGCAGTTCTTC	CASSQESGSYNEQFF